This entry features one T cell receptor beta chain sequence. Seattle enrolled patients during active infection and tracked them longitudinally. Germline V gene lookup returns CDR1 GTSNPN and CDR2 SVGIG (reference sequence). J lost 0 bases, V lost 4 bases, and 9 bases had no gene match. The CDR3 spans 17 residues. The authors' processing: For nucleated cells, counts were estimated from reference gene primer amplification. The repertoire was sequenced with immunoSEQ multiplex PCR; TCRdb's copy has only in-frame clones and lacks some. From that table come the V and J calls and clone size; the DNA was used to work out D and trimming. The sample includes 45,000 to 65,000 clones, around 85% of them seen just once. These data belong to a study of blood T cell repertoires in COVID-19. Study in general: The United States, Italy and Spain supplied acute and convalescent COVID-19 samples. Sources were T cells, B-cell-depleted T cells, or PBMCs; the material itself was cDNA or gDNA.

The specimen was peripheral blood. This TCR came from a woman at least 80 years old with COVID-19, enrolled during active disease. The V and J genes are TRBV30 and TRBJ2-2; TRBD2 matches at 9 bases. The CDR3 spells CAWNPRGLAPNTGELFF. For the CDR3, the DNA is TGTGCCTGGAACCCTCGGGGACTAGCCCCGAACACCGGGGAGCTGTTTTTT.